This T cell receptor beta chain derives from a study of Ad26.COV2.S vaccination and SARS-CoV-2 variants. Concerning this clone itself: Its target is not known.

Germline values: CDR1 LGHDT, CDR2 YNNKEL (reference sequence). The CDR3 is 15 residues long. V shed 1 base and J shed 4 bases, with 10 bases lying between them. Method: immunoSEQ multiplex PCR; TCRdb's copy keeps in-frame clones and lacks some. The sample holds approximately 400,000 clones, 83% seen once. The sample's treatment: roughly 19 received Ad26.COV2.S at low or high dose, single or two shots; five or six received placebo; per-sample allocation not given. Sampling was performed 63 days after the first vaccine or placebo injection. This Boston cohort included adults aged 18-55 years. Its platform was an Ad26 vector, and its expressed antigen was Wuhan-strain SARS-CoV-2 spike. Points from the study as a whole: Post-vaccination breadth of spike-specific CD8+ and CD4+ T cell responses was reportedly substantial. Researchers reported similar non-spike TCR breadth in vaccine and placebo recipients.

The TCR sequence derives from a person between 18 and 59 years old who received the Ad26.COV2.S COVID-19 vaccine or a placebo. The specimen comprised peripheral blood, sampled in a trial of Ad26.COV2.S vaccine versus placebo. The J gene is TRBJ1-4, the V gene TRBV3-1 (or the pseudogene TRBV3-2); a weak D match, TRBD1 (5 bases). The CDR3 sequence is CASSQVAGLNEKLFF. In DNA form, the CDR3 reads TGTGCCAGCAGCCAAGTGGCGGGGCTTAATGAAAAACTGTTTTTT.